These T cell receptor beta chains were read from a single sample in a study of Tregs in tolerant kidney transplant recipients. The protocol was immunoSEQ multiplex PCR, while the TCRdb copy is restricted to in-frame clones and leaves out a portion. The sample has more than 90,000 clones, approximately 93% seen once. This specimen was CD4+ T cells from blood (PBMCs), taken 12 months after the transplant. The receptors were sampled from a human patient who received a combined kidney and bone marrow transplant. Some T cells may possibly be graft donor cells. The CDR3 runs from the conserved cysteine through the conserved F or W. The D gene is left open where the match is weak. Expanded clones are given a class, and other clones once, few, many or no size at all.

NA	TRBJ2-7	TRBV11-2	15	TRBD1	TGTGCCAGCAGCTTAGTCAGGGGGCAATCCTACGAGCAGTACTTC	CASSLVRGQSYEQYF
once	TRBJ2-1	TRBV9	15	TRBD1	TGTGCCAGCAGCGTAGAACAGGGGGGCTACAATGAGCAGTTCTTC	CASSVEQGGYNEQFF
NA	TRBJ2-6	TRBV12-5	20	TRBD1	TGTGCTAGTGGTTTCGATGCCAAGACAGGGGGAGTCTCTGGGGCCAACGTCCTGACTTTC	CASGFDAKTGGVSGANVLTF
NA	TRBJ2-5	TRBV4-1	16	TRBD2	TGCGCCAGCAGCCAACCACTAGCGGGATATAAAGAGACCCAGTACTTC	CASSQPLAGYKETQYF
NA	TRBJ1-2	TRBV27	14	TRBD1	TGTGCCAGCGCCCCGGACAGGGGGCAATATGGCTACACCTTC	CASAPDRGQYGYTF
NA	TRBJ2-6	TRBV12-5	13	NA	TGTGCTAGTGCTCCCCCTGGGGCCAACGTCCTGACTTTC	CASAPPGANVLTF
NA	TRBJ1-3	TRBV30	14	TRBD1	TGTGCCTGGAGGGACAGGAGCTCTGGAAACACCATATATTTT	CAWRDRSSGNTIYF
NA	TRBJ1-1	TRBV29-1	14	NA	TGCAGCGTTGGAGATCAGGGGCTTGGGACTGAAGCTTTCTTT	CSVGDQGLGTEAFF
NA	TRBJ1-2	TRBV27	15	NA	TGTGCCAGCAGTTTGGACAGCCGGAGAGGCTATGGCTACACCTTC	CASSLDSRRGYGYTF
NA	TRBJ2-7	TRBV25-1	15	TRBD2	TGTGCCAGCAGTGAAGCGGGAGCCCCCCTGGTAGAGCAGTACTTC	CASSEAGAPLVEQYF
NA	TRBJ2-7	TRBV2	11	NA	TGTGCCAGCAGCGGGTCCTACGAGCAGTACTTC	CASSGSYEQYF
NA	TRBJ2-2	TRBV19	14	TRBD1	TGTGCCAGTATTAACAGGGGGCGAACCGGGGAGCTGTTTTTT	CASINRGRTGELFF
once	TRBJ2-7	TRBV28	16	TRBD2	TGTGCCAGCAGGACTGCTAGGCCGGGGGGTTTCTACGAGCAGTACTTC	CASRTARPGGFYEQYF
few	TRBJ1-4	TRBV2	14	NA	TGTGCCAGCAGAACAGGGTCTACTAATGAAAAACTGTTTTTT	CASRTGSTNEKLFF
NA	TRBJ2-7	TRBV25-1	13	TRBD2	TGTGCCAGCAGGGGGACTATTACCTACGAGCAGTACTTC	CASRGTITYEQYF
NA	TRBJ2-1	TRBV7-3	14	NA	TGTGCCAGCAGCACCACCCCAACTAGCAATGAGCAGTTCTTC	CASSTTPTSNEQFF
NA	TRBJ1-1	TRBV7-9	13	NA	TGTGCCAGCAGGCCGGGGAGGGGAACTGAAGCTTTCTTT	CASRPGRGTEAFF
once	TRBJ2-1	TRBV11-2	18	NA	TGTGCCAGCAGCTTAGATCATTTAGGGAGTAGTCTTAGGAATGAGCAGTTCTTC	CASSLDHLGSSLRNEQFF
NA	TRBJ2-7	TRBV29-1	12	TRBD2	TGCAGCGCTGGGGGCGGGGGGTACGAGCAGTACTTC	CSAGGGGYEQYF
NA	TRBJ2-7	TRBV4-3	14	NA	TGCGCCAGCAGCCAAGATTATAGCGGCTACGAGCAGTACTTC	CASSQDYSGYEQYF